The 32 T cell receptor beta chains presented below share a single source sample, sequenced in a study of blood T cell repertoires in COVID-19. The table came from immunoSEQ multiplex PCR; TCRdb's copy has only in-frame clones and leaves some out. Here the sample spans 250,000 to 300,000 clones, 85% being singletons. The sample comprised peripheral blood. All receptors derive from a man between 45 and 60 years old with active or convalescent COVID-19.

This rearrangement joins TRBV7-2 to TRBJ2-1; 7 bases map to TRBD2. The CDR3 consists of 15 residues. V dropped 8 bases and J dropped 3; count of bases not matched to a gene: 10. The germline CDR1 and CDR2 sequences are SGHTA and FQGNSA. The CDR3 sequence: CASRGGRDGYNEQFF. In nucleotides, the CDR3 is TGTGCCAGCCGGGGAGGGCGGGACGGCTACAATGAGCAGTTCTTC.

The J gene is TRBJ2-3, the V gene TRBV28; maybe TRBD2 (5 bases). With 2 bases removed from V and 2 bases from J, the gap between germline ends came to 11 bases. Germline loops: CDR1 MDHEN, CDR2 SYDVKM. The CDR3 covers 15 residues. CDR3 in amino acids: CASSLLSGYTDTQYF. The CDR3 DNA reads as TGTGCCAGCAGTTTACTCAGCGGTTACACAGATACGCAGTATTTT.

The J gene is TRBJ2-1, the V gene TRBV5-1, with TRBD2 identical over 12 bases. The CDR3 spans 16 residues. The V segment lost 3 bases and the J segment 4 bases; nucleotides outside the gene matches: 5. The germline gives CDR1 SGHRS, CDR2 YFSETQ. The CDR3 here is CASSWTLAGGYNEQFF. Here the CDR3 DNA reads TGCGCCAGCAGCTGGACGCTAGCGGGAGGGTACAATGAGCAGTTCTTC.

This clone has a handful of counts. The rearrangement joins TRBV28 to TRBJ1-2; D gene uncertain. The V end was cut by 8 bases, the J end by 0 bases, with 10 bases between. Germline V lookup: CDR1 MDHEN, CDR2 SYDVKM. The CDR3 has 13 amino acids. The CDR3 sequence: CASGGGSNYGYTF. CDR3 coding DNA: TGTGCCAGCGGAGGTGGATCTAACTATGGCTACACCTTC.

This sequence joins TRBV5-1 and TRBJ1-2; possible D gene TRBD1, 5 bases. Germline-derived CDR1 and CDR2 are SGHRS and YFSETQ. Trimming cost V 4 bases and J 5 bases, with 12 bases left between them. This CDR3 contains 13 residues. CDR3 coding DNA: TGCGCCAGCAGCACCGAGGAGGGGTATGGCTACACCTTC. Translated: CASSTEEGYGYTF.

Note on this clone: The junction departs from germline at one end; a sequencing error may be responsible. The rearrangement uses TRBV11-3 and TRBJ1-2; D remains unclear. CDR3 length: 11 residues. Germline values: CDR1 SGHNT, CDR2 YENEEA. The CDR3 DNA is TGTGCCAGCAGCTTAGCTGGATCAGCAGGCTTC. It yields the protein CASSLAGSAGF.

J is TRBJ1-6 and V is TRBV6-2 or TRBV6-3; D ambiguous. Germline CDR1 and CDR2: MNHEY and SVGEGT. V was cut by 5 bases and J by 0 bases, with 11 bases left in between. The CDR3 consists of 16 residues. The CDR3 nucleotides are TGTGCCAGCAGTACTACAAGGAGCTCCTATAATTCACCCCTCCACTTT. Translation: CASSTTRSSYNSPLHF.

V is TRBV6-1 and J is TRBJ1-3; D gene uncertain. V was shortened by 1 base and J by 0 bases, with 7 bases between the two germline ends. Germline V gives CDR1 MNHNS, CDR2 SASEGT. The CDR3 covers 15 residues. As DNA, the CDR3 is TGTGCCAGCAGTGAAGGCCGGTCCTCTGGAAACACCATATATTTT. Its protein product is CASSEGRSSGNTIYF.

This chain uses TRBV24-1 with TRBJ2-2, with D possibly TRBD2 on 5 matching bases. V gave up 4 bases and J gave up 1 base, with 12 bases separating them. The germline gives CDR1 KGHDR, CDR2 SFDVKD. This CDR3 has 16 residues. CDR3 DNA: TGTGCCACCAGTGAAACTCGGGGTGGGAACACCGGGGAGCTGTTTTTT. This codes for CATSETRGGNTGELFF.

The V and J genes are TRBV21-1 and TRBJ1-1; the table's TRBD1 call for D was not verified on the DNA. TRBV21-1 is shown as a pseudogene. CDR3 length: 18 residues. CDR3 sequence (DNA): TGTGCCAGCAGCAAAGGTTTTCGACAGGGGGCGTTTGGCACTGAAGCTTTCTTT. It specifies CASSKGFRQGAFGTEAFF.

The chain is built from TRBV28 and TRBJ2-7; 13 positions match TRBD2. Germline assignment: CDR1 MDHEN and CDR2 SYDVKM. The CDR3 totals 18 residues. V shed 4 bases and J 2 bases; nucleotides not matched to a gene: 11. This CDR3 is CASSSEGGGLAGAYEQYF. CDR3 DNA sequence: TGTGCCAGCAGTTCAGAAGGTGGCGGACTAGCGGGAGCCTACGAGCAGTACTTC.

This clone was recorded once. This chain connects TRBV28 to TRBJ1-6; D remains ambiguous. The CDR3 loop spans 12 amino acids. Germline CDR1 and CDR2: MDHEN and SYDVKM. Between the trimmed V and J ends, which lost 5 bases and 14 bases, there was a span of 13 bases. The CDR3 loop is CASSLEGSALHF. CDR3 nucleotide sequence: TGTGCCAGCAGTCTCGAGGGAAGCGCCCTCCACTTT.

In this sample, this clone turned up a few times. The rearrangement uses TRBV11-2 and TRBJ1-5, with no clear D. Trimming shortened V by 2 bases and J by 7 bases, and 9 bases separated the two germline ends. The germline gives CDR1 SGHAT, CDR2 FQNNGV. The CDR3 runs to 13 residues. In DNA, the CDR3 is TGTGCCAGCAGCTTAACCAGGCAACAGCCCCAGCATTTT. Translation gives CASSLTRQQPQHF.

The chain links TRBV5-1 to TRBJ1-3; 9 bases align to TRBD1. Trimming removed 4 bases from V and 4 bases from J; junction bases left unmatched: 3. The length of the CDR3 is 14 residues. Germline loops: CDR1 SGHRS, CDR2 YFSETQ. The CDR3 reads CASSEGQGGNTIYF. The CDR3 DNA reads as TGCGCCAGCAGCGAGGGACAGGGCGGAAACACCATATATTTT. Full variable domain (rest looked up from reference TRBV5-1 and TRBJ1-3): KAGVTQTPRYLIKTRGQQVTLSCSPISGHRSVSWYQQTPGQGLQFLFEYFSETQRNKGNFPGRFSGRQFSNSRSEMNVSTLELGDSALYLCASSEGQGGNTIYFGEGSWLTVV.

This clone was recorded once. This chain connects TRBV6-2 or TRBV6-3 to TRBJ1-5; D might be TRBD1 (5 bases). With 5 bases removed from V and 7 bases from J, the gap between germline ends came to 15 bases. Per the germline V gene, CDR1 is MNHEY and CDR2 is SVGEGT. CDR3 length: 14 amino acids. The CDR3 reads CASSPQGIRQPQHF. In nucleotides, the CDR3 is TGTGCCAGCAGTCCGCAGGGAATTCGACAGCCCCAGCATTTT.

The V gene is TRBV9, the J gene TRBJ2-1, with D maybe TRBD2 (5 bases). Germline V lookup: CDR1 SGDLS, CDR2 YYNGEE. V shed 4 bases and J shed 8 bases, with 13 bases lying between them. There are 13 residues in the CDR3. In DNA form, the CDR3 reads TGTGCCAGCAGCCCGCCGAGGGCCTATGAGCAGTTCTTC. It translates to CASSPPRAYEQFF.

In this sample, this clone turned up once. V usage is TRBV2 and J usage is TRBJ2-5, with D unresolved. Looked up from germline, CDR1 is SNHLY and CDR2 is FYNNEI. This CDR3 has 12 residues. V was clipped by 4 bases and J by 5 bases, with 8 bases between them. The CDR3 coding sequence is TGTGCCAGCAGTGCGGTTCTGGAGACCCAGTACTTC. The encoded protein is CASSAVLETQYF.

This clone has a single count. V gene TRBV20-1 combines with J gene TRBJ2-1, with 12 bases identical to TRBD2. This CDR3 spans 14 amino acids. Per the germline V gene, CDR1 is DFQATT and CDR2 is SNEGSKA (reference sequence). Losses at the gene ends were 3 bases for V and 7 bases for J; bases not matched to a gene: 4. The CDR3 DNA reads as TGCAGTGCTAGTACTAGCGGGGGGAGAAATGAGCAGTTCTTC. Protein product: CSASTSGGRNEQFF.

The V gene is TRBV9, the J gene TRBJ2-1; TRBD2 matches 9 bases. Germline trimming cut 2 bases from V and 6 bases from J; bases unmatched to any gene: 12. The CDR3 runs to 17 residues. Germline assignment: CDR1 SGDLS and CDR2 YYNGEE. This CDR3 is CASSVRSGGVGLNEQFF. The CDR3 coding sequence is TGTGCCAGCAGCGTCCGTAGCGGGGGAGTGGGACTCAATGAGCAGTTCTTC. Together with reference TRBV9 and TRBJ2-1, the CDR3 gives the full variable domain: DSGVTQTPKHLITATGQRVTLRCSPRSGDLSVYWYQQSLDQGLQFLIQYYNGEERAKGNILERFSAQQFPDLHSELNLSSLELGDSALYFCASSVRSGGVGLNEQFFGPGTRLTVL.

The chain has TRBV5-1 and TRBJ1-1; TRBD1 matches at 9 bases. V dropped 4 bases and J dropped 1; count of bases not matched to a gene: 11. The CDR3 is 17 amino acids. The V gene's germline CDR1 is SGHRS and CDR2 YFSETQ. For the CDR3, the DNA is TGCGCCAGCAGCCCCCGCCCGGGACAGGGTGGGAACACTGAAGCTTTCTTT. Translation gives CASSPRPGQGGNTEAFF.

This chain connects TRBV5-4 to TRBJ2-2, with 7 positions matching TRBD1. This CDR3 is 16 amino acids long. Germline loops: CDR1 SGHNT, CDR2 YYREEE (reference sequence). Trimming at V came to 5 bases and at J to 6 bases, leaving 13 bases not matched to a gene. CDR3: CASRPPGTDGAGELFF. The CDR3 bases are TGTGCCAGCAGGCCCCCCGGGACAGATGGGGCCGGGGAGCTGTTTTTT.

The CDR3 sequence is CASSTGQADNQPQHF. As DNA, the CDR3 is TGTGCCAGCAGTACCGGACAGGCAGATAATCAGCCCCAGCATTTT. The chain recombines TRBV28 with TRBJ1-5; 7 positions agree with TRBD1. The CDR3 has 15 amino acids. V trimming: 5 bases; J trimming: 4 bases; junction bases outside the gene matches: 8. CDR1 and CDR2 (germline): MDHEN, SYDVKM.

V is TRBV5-1 and J is TRBJ2-1, with 9 bases aligning to TRBD1. Germline CDR1 is SGHRS and CDR2 is YFSETQ. Trimming at V came to 4 bases and at J to 7 bases, leaving 6 bases not matched to a gene. The CDR3 is made up of 14 amino acids. CDR3 nucleotides: TGCGCCAGCAGCGAGGGACAGGGCAGAAATGAGCAGTTCTTC. Its protein is CASSEGQGRNEQFF.

V and J are TRBV19 and TRBJ2-5; 8 bases are a match to TRBD1. Germline V gene data show CDR1 as LNHDA and CDR2 as SQIVND (reference sequence). The trim removed 0 bases at V and 4 bases at J, leaving 4 bases unmatched. The CDR3 is made up of 15 amino acids. The CDR3 protein is CASSIDTGQGETQYF. The CDR3 DNA reads TGTGCCAGTAGTATAGATACCGGACAGGGAGAGACCCAGTACTTC.

This chain uses TRBV10-3 with TRBJ1-3, with D tentatively TRBD1 (5 bases). V was trimmed by 8 bases and J by 0 bases, leaving 11 bases between them. The CDR3 sequence is 14 residues long. CDR1 ENHRY and CDR2 SYGVKD come from the germline V gene. For the CDR3, the DNA is TGTGCCATCCAGGACACCAACTCTGGAAACACCATATATTTT. It encodes CAIQDTNSGNTIYF.

The chain employs TRBV24-1 and TRBJ2-5, with 8 bases that match TRBD2. The CDR3 runs 14 residues. CDR1 is KGHDR and CDR2 is SFDVKD in the germline V gene. V was clipped by 7 bases and J by 5 bases; unmatched bases: 8. CDR3: CATSPGLVGETQYF. The DNA for the CDR3 is TGTGCCACCAGCCCGGGACTAGTCGGGGAGACCCAGTACTTC.

The sample holds one count of this clone. The chain recombines TRBV5-4 with TRBJ2-3; D possibly corresponds to TRBD1 (6 bases). This CDR3 is built from 13 residues. From germline, CDR1 is SGHNT and CDR2 YYREEE (reference sequence). Trimming shortened V by 9 bases and J by 1 base, and 12 bases separated the two germline ends. The CDR3 DNA is TGTGCCACAGACAGACAGGGCACAGATACGCAGTATTTT. Translated, it gives CATDRQGTDTQYF.

This clone was found a few times. V is TRBV4-2 and J is TRBJ2-3; weak D call: TRBD2 (6 bases). The germline V gene has CDR1 LGHNA and CDR2 YNFKEQ. This CDR3 is 15 amino acids long. Trimming shortened V by 3 bases and J by 2 bases, and 12 bases separated the two germline ends. CDR3 residues: CASSQSGYYTDTQYF. CDR3 in DNA: TGTGCCAGCAGCCAGAGCGGGTATTACACAGATACGCAGTATTTT.

CDR3 loop: CATSDPTAYGYTF. The CDR3 DNA reads TGTGCCACCAGTGATCCGACAGCCTATGGCTACACCTTC. V and J are TRBV24-1 and TRBJ1-2, with D perhaps matching TRBD1 (5 bases). Trimming left V 3 bases short and J 4 bases short, with 8 bases between. From germline, CDR1 is KGHDR and CDR2 SFDVKD. The CDR3 is 13 amino acids.

This clone occurred many times. The chain couples TRBV27 to TRBJ2-1; the match to TRBD2 covers 9 bases. Trimming at V came to 3 bases and at J to 0 bases, leaving 6 bases not matched to a gene. From germline, CDR1 is MNHEY and CDR2 SMNVEV (reference sequence). The CDR3 has 17 amino acids. This CDR3 is CASSLASGTHSYNEQFF. CDR3 bases: TGTGCCAGCAGTTTGGCTAGCGGGACCCACTCCTACAATGAGCAGTTCTTC.

This chain joins TRBV24-1 and TRBJ2-1; D not certain. Per germline, CDR1 KGHDR and CDR2 SFDVKD. Trimming removed 6 bases from V and 0 bases from J, with 8 bases in between. This CDR3 is built from 14 residues. The DNA of the CDR3 is TGTGCCACCAGTTCATCGAGCTCCTACAATGAGCAGTTCTTC. Its translation is CATSSSSSYNEQFF.

The V call is TRBV15, the J call TRBJ2-7; D unresolved. The germline V and J ends were trimmed by 0 bases and 2 bases, with 8 bases remaining between them. Germline CDR1 and CDR2: LNHNV and YYDKDF (reference sequence). The CDR3 has 14 residues. CDR3 bases: TGTGCCACCAGCAGAGAAGAGACAACCTACGAGCAGTACTTC. It yields the protein CATSREETTYEQYF.